These T cell receptor beta chains were read from a single sample in a study of STAT3 mutations in large granular lymphocyte leukemia. The repertoire was sequenced with immunoSEQ multiplex PCR; TCRdb's copy has only in-frame clones and lacks some. Of 40,000 to 50,000 clones in the sample, 80% to 85% were seen once. Sequencing was carried out using PBMCs. The receptors derive from a human donor with T large granular lymphocyte leukemia. Some clones in this sample may be carry-over from other donors' samples. CDR3s include the opening cysteine and the closing phenylalanine or tryptophan. Each record gives: CDR3 protein, CDR3 DNA, V gene, clone size, D gene, J gene. D genes are given only for firm matches. Some rows have no size entry. The others give once, few or many, or a class for an expanded clone.

CDR3aa: CASSFRDGREKLFF
CDR3nt: TGCGCCAGCAGCTTCCGGGACGGACGTGAAAAACTGTTTTTT
v_gene: TRBV5-1
abundance: -
d_gene: -
j_gene: TRBJ1-4

CDR3aa: CASSPDRDTEAFF
CDR3nt: TGTGCCAGCAGCCCCGACAGGGACACTGAAGCTTTCTTT
v_gene: TRBV5-6
abundance: once
d_gene: TRBD1
j_gene: TRBJ1-1

CDR3aa: CASSEGTENTEAFF
CDR3nt: TGTGCCAGCAGTGAGGGAACAGAGAACACTGAAGCTTTCTTT
v_gene: TRBV6-5
abundance: -
d_gene: -
j_gene: TRBJ1-1

CDR3aa: CASSYSQGSGYTF
CDR3nt: TGTGCCAGCAGTTACTCGCAGGGGTCAGGCTACACCTTC
v_gene: TRBV6-6
abundance: -
d_gene: -
j_gene: TRBJ1-2

CDR3aa: CASSLGGSYGYTF
CDR3nt: TGTGCCAGCAGTTTAGGGGGGAGCTATGGCTACACCTTC
v_gene: TRBV28
abundance: few
d_gene: -
j_gene: TRBJ1-2

CDR3aa: CASSQDFSGQGVNSPLHF
CDR3nt: TGCGCCAGCAGCCAAGATTTCTCCGGACAGGGGGTCAATTCACCCCTCCACTTT
v_gene: TRBV4-1
abundance: few
d_gene: TRBD1
j_gene: TRBJ1-6

CDR3aa: CASSFDWGLSGNTIYF
CDR3nt: TGTGCCAGCAGCTTTGATTGGGGGCTAAGTGGAAACACCATATATTTT
v_gene: TRBV7-2
abundance: once
d_gene: -
j_gene: TRBJ1-3

CDR3aa: CASSLALTGEDGYTF
CDR3nt: TGCGCCAGCAGCTTGGCCTTAACAGGGGAAGATGGCTACACCTTC
v_gene: TRBV5-1
abundance: -
d_gene: TRBD1
j_gene: TRBJ1-2

CDR3aa: CASSVDSLSPLHF
CDR3nt: TGTGCCAGCAGTGTGGACAGTCTCTCACCCCTCCACTTT
v_gene: TRBV6-1
abundance: -
d_gene: -
j_gene: TRBJ1-6

CDR3aa: CASSPPGSYQETQYF
CDR3nt: TGTGCCAGCTCACCACCGGGCAGCTACCAAGAGACCCAGTACTTC
v_gene: TRBV18
abundance: -
d_gene: -
j_gene: TRBJ2-5

CDR3aa: CASTSGGRQYF
CDR3nt: TGTGCCAGCACCTCAGGGGGGAGGCAGTACTTC
v_gene: TRBV5-6
abundance: -
d_gene: -
j_gene: TRBJ2-7

CDR3aa: CASRPSPAWLGTEAFF
CDR3nt: TGTGCCAGCAGACCCAGTCCAGCTTGGCTCGGCACTGAAGCTTTCTTT
v_gene: TRBV6-6
abundance: -
d_gene: -
j_gene: TRBJ1-1

CDR3aa: CAWCENSIDEKLFF
CDR3nt: TGTGCCTGGTGTGAGAACTCCATTGATGAAAAACTGTTTTTT
v_gene: TRBV30
abundance: -
d_gene: -
j_gene: TRBJ1-4

CDR3aa: CATPTGDYGYTF
CDR3nt: TGTGCCACCCCTACGGGGGACTATGGCTACACCTTC
v_gene: TRBV2
abundance: -
d_gene: -
j_gene: TRBJ1-2

CDR3aa: CASSLAQGYETQYF
CDR3nt: TGTGCCAGCAGCTTAGCTCAGGGATACGAGACCCAGTACTTC
v_gene: TRBV11-2
abundance: -
d_gene: -
j_gene: TRBJ2-5

CDR3aa: CASRTTDGRGYTF
CDR3nt: TGCGCCAGCAGAACTACCGACGGACGAGGCTACACCTTC
v_gene: TRBV5-1
abundance: few
d_gene: -
j_gene: TRBJ1-2

CDR3aa: CASRNGREVDTQYF
CDR3nt: TGCGCCAGCAGAAACGGGCGAGAGGTAGATACGCAGTATTTT
v_gene: TRBV5-1
abundance: -
d_gene: -
j_gene: TRBJ2-3